A selection of T cell receptor beta chains follows, all from one sample in a study of OX40 agonist ivuxolimab in advanced cancers. Only in-frame clones appear in the TCRdb table, and some are missing; sequencing was by immunoSEQ multiplex PCR. The sample includes about 53,000 clones, approximately 88% of them seen just once. Material: CD4+ or CD8+ T cells sorted from blood, obtained in a trial of the OX40 agonist ivuxolimab. The receptor set was obtained from an adult with an advanced solid tumor such as melanoma, head and neck, liver or kidney cancer. Each CDR3 is given with its conserved first and last residue. The D gene is left open where the match is weak. Not every row has a clone size; where given, it reads once, few, many or a size class.

. | TRBD2 | TRBJ2-5 | 16 | TRBV6-6 | TGTGCCAGCAGTACCTCTAGACTAGCTGTAAAGGAGACCCAGTACTTC | CASSTSRLAVKETQYF
. | . | TRBJ2-7 | 17 | TRBV28 | TGTGCCAGCAACCCGTCAGGACAGCGACTACCCTCCTACGAGCAGTACTTC | CASNPSGQRLPSYEQYF
once | . | TRBJ2-1 | 17 | TRBV18 | TGTGCCAGCTCACCAGGGGGGCGGGATCGCCCCTACAATGAGCAGTTCTTC | CASSPGGRDRPYNEQFF
few | . | TRBJ2-1 | 14 | TRBV5-4 | TGTGCCAGCAGCTTACCAGGGGAGGACAATGAGCAGTTCTTC | CASSLPGEDNEQFF
. | TRBD2 | TRBJ2-7 | 15 | TRBV7-8 | TGTGCCAGCAGCCAACTAGCGGGAGGCTCCTACGAGCAGTACTTC | CASSQLAGGSYEQYF
. | . | TRBJ2-1 | 13 | TRBV5-8 | TGTGCCAGCAGCTTGGGGTCCTACAATGAGCAGTTCTTC | CASSLGSYNEQFF
. | TRBD2 | TRBJ2-1 | 14 | TRBV28 | TGTGCCTCTTTGGGGAGGGACGGTTTCAATGAGCAGTTCTTC | CASLGRDGFNEQFF
. | . | TRBJ1-4 | 15 | TRBV28 | TGTGCCAGCAGTTTAGACCAGGCCTTAAATGAAAAACTGTTTTTT | CASSLDQALNEKLFF
. | . | TRBJ1-1 | 13 | TRBV7-9 | TGTGCCAGCAGCGCGGACCTCAACACTGAAGCTTTCTTT | CASSADLNTEAFF
. | TRBD2 | TRBJ2-2 | 15 | TRBV2 | TGTGCCAGCAAACACCGGGAGGGATCAACCGGGGAGCTGTTTTTT | CASKHREGSTGELFF
. | . | TRBJ1-2 | 13 | TRBV7-2 | TGTGCCAGCAGCTTAGGGGGCGGCTATGGCTACACCTTC | CASSLGGGYGYTF
. | . | TRBJ2-7 | 12 | TRBV6-1 | TGTGCCAGCAGTCTTGACTCCTACGAGCAGTACTTC | CASSLDSYEQYF
. | TRBD1 | TRBJ2-1 | 17 | TRBV11-2 | TGTGCCAGCAGCTACCGGACAGGACTTAGCTCCTACAATGAGCAGTTCTTC | CASSYRTGLSSYNEQFF
. | . | TRBJ2-7 | 15 | TRBV5-4 | TGTGCCAGCAGCTTGGCCGGCCGGGGAGGCTACGAGCAGTACTTC | CASSLAGRGGYEQYF
few | . | TRBJ1-1 | 15 | TRBV10-3 | TGTGCCATCAGTGAGTCGTCAGTATTTAACACTGAAGCTTTCTTT | CAISESSVFNTEAFF
few | . | TRBJ2-2 | 16 | TRBV7-7 | TGTGCCAGCAGCCGGGGAGCGGCCGCGACCACCGGGGAGCTGTTTTTT | CASSRGAAATTGELFF
. | . | TRBJ2-4 | 15 | TRBV28 | TGTGCCAGCAGTCCTGGCGGACCCTCGGGGGACATTCAGTACTTC | CASSPGGPSGDIQYF
once | . | TRBJ2-3 | 17 | TRBV5-1 | TGCGCCAGCAGCTTGGGGAGGGCGGGCCATAGCACAGATACGCAGTATTTT | CASSLGRAGHSTDTQYF
. | TRBD1 | TRBJ2-7 | 12 | TRBV18 | TGTGCCAGCTCACCGGACAGGCCCGAGCAGTACTTC | CASSPDRPEQYF
once | . | TRBJ2-1 | 14 | TRBV5-1 | TGCGCCAGCAGTCCCCGACTAGCCTACAATGAGCAGTTCTTC | CASSPRLAYNEQFF
. | . | TRBJ1-6 | 13 | TRBV30 | TGTGCCTGGACGGAGTCCTATAATTCACCCCTCCACTTT | CAWTESYNSPLHF
. | . | TRBJ2-1 | 12 | TRBV28 | TGTGCCACCACACTAGAATACAATGAGCAGTTCTTC | CATTLEYNEQFF
. | TRBD1 | TRBJ1-3 | 16 | TRBV5-6 | TGTGCCAGCAGCTTGCCCACGAGGGGGCTTGGAAACACCATATATTTT | CASSLPTRGLGNTIYF
. | TRBD2 | TRBJ2-1 | 16 | TRBV4-1 | TGCGCCAGCAGCCCCTTGACTAGCGGGACGGTAGGGGAGCAGTTCTTC | CASSPLTSGTVGEQFF
. | . | TRBJ1-2 | 14 | TRBV7-9 | TGTGCCAGCAGCGCCCGGGACGGTAACTATGGCTACACCTTC | CASSARDGNYGYTF
. | . | TRBJ2-3 | 16 | TRBV10-2 | TGCGCCAGCAGTGAGTCGATGGGGGCTAGCACAGATACGCAGTATTTT | CASSESMGASTDTQYF
once | . | TRBJ2-5 | 15 | TRBV19 | TGTGCCAGTACCCCGTCCGGCGGTTTCCAAGAGACCCAGTACTTC | CASTPSGGFQETQYF
. | . | TRBJ2-1 | 14 | TRBV27 | TGTGCCAGCAGTTTATCGCTCATTTCGAATGAGCAGTTCTTC | CASSLSLISNEQFF
once | TRBD1 | TRBJ1-1 | 15 | TRBV6-1 | TGTGCCAGCAGTGAACCCCGCCAGGGGGGAGGCGAAGCTTTCTTT | CASSEPRQGGGEAFF
once | . | TRBJ2-5 | 10 | TRBV21-1 | TGTGCCAGCAGGAGAATAGCCCAGTACTTC | CASRRIAQYF
. | . | TRBJ1-1 | 14 | TRBV28 | TGTGCCAGCAGTTTAGTCCGGCGTTCGGCTGAAGCTTTCTTT | CASSLVRRSAEAFF
. | TRBD2 | TRBJ2-3 | 18 | TRBV5-1 | TGCGCCAGCAGCTTGGCTGCGGGAGGGCCTCCTAGCACAGATACGCAGTATTTT | CASSLAAGGPPSTDTQYF
. | . | TRBJ1-1 | 12 | TRBV29-1 | TGCAGCGCTGTGACAGTGAACACTGAAGCTTTCTTT | CSAVTVNTEAFF
. | TRBD1 | TRBJ1-2 | 15 | TRBV18 | TGTGCCAGCTCACCCCGACAGGGGAACAACTATGGCTACACCTTC | CASSPRQGNNYGYTF
. | TRBD1 | TRBJ1-4 | 14 | TRBV5-6 | TGTGCCAGCAGCTTGGATGGGACAGGGAGTAAACTGTTTTTT | CASSLDGTGSKLFF
. | TRBD2 | TRBJ2-1 | 16 | TRBV5-1 | TGCGCCAGCAGCTCACTAGCGGGAGTTCCCTACAATGAGCAGTTCTTC | CASSSLAGVPYNEQFF
. | . | TRBJ2-2 | 15 | TRBV5-1 | TGCGCCAGCAGCTTGTCCGGAGGGTCCACCGGGGAGCTGTTTTTT | CASSLSGGSTGELFF
few | . | TRBJ1-1 | 12 | TRBV6-5 | TGTGCCAGCAGTTACTCGGGCAGCGAAGCTTTCTTT | CASSYSGSEAFF
. | . | TRBJ1-2 | 12 | TRBV29-1 | TGCAGCGTTCTGCCCGGGGCCTATGGCTACACCTTC | CSVLPGAYGYTF
. | TRBD2 | TRBJ2-5 | 15 | TRBV5-1 | TGCGCCAGCAGCTTCGGCGGGAGACCGGCAGAGACCCAGTACTTC | CASSFGGRPAETQYF